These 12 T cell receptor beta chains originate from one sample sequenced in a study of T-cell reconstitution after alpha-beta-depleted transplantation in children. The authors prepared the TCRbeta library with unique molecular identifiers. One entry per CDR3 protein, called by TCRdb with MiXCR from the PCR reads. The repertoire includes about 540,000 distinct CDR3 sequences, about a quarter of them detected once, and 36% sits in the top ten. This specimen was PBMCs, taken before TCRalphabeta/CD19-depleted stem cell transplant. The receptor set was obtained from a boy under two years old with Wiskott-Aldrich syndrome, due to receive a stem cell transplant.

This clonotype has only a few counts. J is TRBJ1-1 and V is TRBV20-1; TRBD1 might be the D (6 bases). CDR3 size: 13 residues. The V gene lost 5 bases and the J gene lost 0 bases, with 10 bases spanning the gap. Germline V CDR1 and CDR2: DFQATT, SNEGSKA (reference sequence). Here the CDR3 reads CSARTDLNTEAFF. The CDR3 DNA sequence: TGCAGTGCTCGGACAGATCTGAACACTGAAGCTTTCTTT.

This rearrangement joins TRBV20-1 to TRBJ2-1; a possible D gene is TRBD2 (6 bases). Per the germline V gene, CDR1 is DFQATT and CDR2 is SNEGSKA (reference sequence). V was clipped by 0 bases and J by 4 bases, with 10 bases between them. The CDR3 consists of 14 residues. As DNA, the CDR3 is TGCAGTGCTAGAGAGGACTACAATTACAATGAGCAGTTCTTC. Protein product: CSAREDYNYNEQFF.

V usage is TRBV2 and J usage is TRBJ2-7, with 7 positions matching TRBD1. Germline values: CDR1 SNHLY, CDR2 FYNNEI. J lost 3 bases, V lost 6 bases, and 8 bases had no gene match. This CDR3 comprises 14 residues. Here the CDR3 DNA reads TGTGCCAGCAGAATGGGGACAGCCCGCTACGAGCAGTACTTC. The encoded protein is CASRMGTARYEQYF.

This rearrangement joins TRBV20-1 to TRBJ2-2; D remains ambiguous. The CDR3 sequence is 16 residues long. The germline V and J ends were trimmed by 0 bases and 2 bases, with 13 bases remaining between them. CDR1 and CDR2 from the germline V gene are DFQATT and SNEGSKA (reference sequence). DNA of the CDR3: TGCAGTGCTAGAGATCGAAAGGACCTAAACACCGGGGAGCTGTTTTTT. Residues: CSARDRKDLNTGELFF.

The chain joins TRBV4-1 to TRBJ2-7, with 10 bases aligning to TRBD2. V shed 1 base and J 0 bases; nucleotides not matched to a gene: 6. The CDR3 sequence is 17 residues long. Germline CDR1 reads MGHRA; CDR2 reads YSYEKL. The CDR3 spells CASSQVLAGVISYEQYF. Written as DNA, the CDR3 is TGCGCCAGCAGCCAAGTGCTAGCGGGAGTTATCTCCTACGAGCAGTACTTC.

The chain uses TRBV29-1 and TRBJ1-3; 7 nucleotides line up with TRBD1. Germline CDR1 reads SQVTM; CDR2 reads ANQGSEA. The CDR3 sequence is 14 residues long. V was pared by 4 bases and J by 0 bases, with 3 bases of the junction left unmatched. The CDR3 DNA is TGCAGCGTTGGATCAGGGGGCTCTGGAAACACCATATATTTT. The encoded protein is CSVGSGGSGNTIYF.

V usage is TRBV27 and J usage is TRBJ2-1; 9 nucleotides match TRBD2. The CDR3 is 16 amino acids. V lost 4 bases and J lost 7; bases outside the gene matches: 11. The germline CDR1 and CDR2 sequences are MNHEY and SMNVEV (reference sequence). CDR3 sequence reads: CASSWGGGEYWNEQFF. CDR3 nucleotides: TGTGCCAGCAGTTGGGGCGGGGGGGAGTATTGGAATGAGCAGTTCTTC.

Here the CDR3 reads CASSLWRDLYGYTF. CDR3 nucleotides: TGTGCCAGCAGCTTATGGAGGGACCTCTATGGCTACACCTTC. J is TRBJ1-2 and V is TRBV7-8, with TRBD1 as a possible D gene (5 bases). Trimming removed 2 bases from V and 4 bases from J, with 11 bases in between. Germline V gene data show CDR1 as SGHVS and CDR2 as FQNEAQ. This CDR3 is 14 amino acids long.

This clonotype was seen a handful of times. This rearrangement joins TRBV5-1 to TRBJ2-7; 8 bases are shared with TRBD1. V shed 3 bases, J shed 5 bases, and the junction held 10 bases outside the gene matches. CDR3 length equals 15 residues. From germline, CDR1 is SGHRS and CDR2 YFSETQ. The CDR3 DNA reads TGCGCCAGCAGCTCGACAGGGGTCGCATCCAACGAGCAGTACTTC. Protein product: CASSSTGVASNEQYF. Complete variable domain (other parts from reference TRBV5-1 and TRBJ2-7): KAGVTQTPRYLIKTRGQQVTLSCSPISGHRSVSWYQQTPGQGLQFLFEYFSETQRNKGNFPGRFSGRQFSNSRSEMNVSTLELGDSALYLCASSSTGVASNEQYFGPGTRLTVT.

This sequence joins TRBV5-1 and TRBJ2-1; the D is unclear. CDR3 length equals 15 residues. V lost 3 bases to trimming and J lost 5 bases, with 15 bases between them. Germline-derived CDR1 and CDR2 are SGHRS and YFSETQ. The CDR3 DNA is TGCGCCAGCAGCTCTCTAAAGACGATCGACAATGAGCAGTTCTTC. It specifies CASSSLKTIDNEQFF.

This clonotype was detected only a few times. The CDR3 region has the DNA TGTGCCAGCAGTTTCAAACTCAATCTAGCGTTCACAACCTACGAGCAGTACTTC. Protein: CASSFKLNLAFTTYEQYF. This chain joins TRBV28 and TRBJ2-7; maybe TRBD2 (6 bases). V was cut by 3 bases and J by 2 bases, with 23 bases left in between. Germline V CDR1 and CDR2: MDHEN, SYDVKM. The CDR3 sequence is 18 residues long.

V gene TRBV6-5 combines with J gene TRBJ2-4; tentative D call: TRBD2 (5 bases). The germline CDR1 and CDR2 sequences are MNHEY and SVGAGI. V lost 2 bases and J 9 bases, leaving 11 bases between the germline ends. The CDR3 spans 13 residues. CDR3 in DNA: TGTGCCAGCAGTTACGGGAGACGAAGCATTCAGTACTTC. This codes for CASSYGRRSIQYF.